Listed below are T cell receptor beta chains from one sample, sequenced in a study of cytomegalovirus exposure and HLA in healthy donors. The data were produced by immunoSEQ multiplex PCR, yet TCRdb's version contains in-frame clones alone and is incomplete. This sample carries about 150,000 clones, over 70% of them seen once, and the ten largest clones take under 2.5%. What was sequenced was PBMCs. These receptor sequences come from a man aged 25 to 40 in good health and CMV-seronegative. The conserved cysteine and the conserved F or W are not part of the CDR3 here. Fields, in order: CDR3 length, J gene, V gene, CDR3 protein.

>12|TRBJ2-2|TRBV6-5
ASWGTENTGELF
>15|TRBJ1-1|TRBV6-1
ASSQEPTGVTNTEAF
>13|TRBJ1-4|TRBV6-1
ASSEQPGKGEKLF
>12|TRBJ1-4|TRBV7-2
ASKRRTGNEKLF
>14|TRBJ2-3|TRBV5-1
ASSFRQGRGTDTQY
>10|TRBJ2-1|TRBV7-7
ASSFRSPEQF
>11|TRBJ1-2|TRBV5-4
ASSSTGDYGYT
>14|TRBJ1-6|TRBV4-3
ASSQDPADRGSPLH
>12|TRBJ1-4|TRBV7-9
ASSPDWSGEKLF
>13|TRBJ1-1|TRBV25-1
ASSDSQGAGDEAF
>12|TRBJ1-1|TRBV6-6
ASSYPGMNTEAF
>13|.|TRBV19
ASSMPRGPSYEQY
>11|TRBJ1-4|TRBV6-6
ASSNYENEKLF
>13|TRBJ2-7|TRBV4-1
ASRTHLEQVDEQY
>12|TRBJ2-1|TRBV7-2
ASSLGGRGNEQF
>11|TRBJ1-1|TRBV27
ASSLSGGTEAF
>12|TRBJ2-1|TRBV6-4
ASSDSGGISEQF
>13|TRBJ2-7|TRBV29-1
SVEDHGQGGNEQY
>12|TRBJ2-7|TRBV9
ASSVARVDDEQY
>12|TRBJ2-7|TRBV28
ASSSTGKTYEQY
>13|TRBJ2-1|TRBV4-1
ASSRTSGTYNEQF
>14|TRBJ1-4|TRBV6-1
ASSEVPGQGNEKLF
>11|TRBJ1-1|TRBV29-1
SVTGGAGTEAF